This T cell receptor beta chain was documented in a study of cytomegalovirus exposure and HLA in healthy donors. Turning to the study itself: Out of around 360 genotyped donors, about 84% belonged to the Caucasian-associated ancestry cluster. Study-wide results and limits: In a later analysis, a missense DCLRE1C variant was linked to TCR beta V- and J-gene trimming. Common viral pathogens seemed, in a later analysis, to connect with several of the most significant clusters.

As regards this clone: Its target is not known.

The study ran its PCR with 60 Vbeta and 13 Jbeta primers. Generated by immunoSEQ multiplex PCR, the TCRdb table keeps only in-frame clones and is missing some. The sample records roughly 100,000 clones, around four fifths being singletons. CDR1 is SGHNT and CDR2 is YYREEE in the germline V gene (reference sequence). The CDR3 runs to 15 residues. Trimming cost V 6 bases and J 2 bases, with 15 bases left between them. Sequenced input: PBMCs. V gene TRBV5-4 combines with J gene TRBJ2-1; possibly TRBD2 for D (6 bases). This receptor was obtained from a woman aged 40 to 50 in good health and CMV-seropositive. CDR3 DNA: TGTGCCAGCAACCCGGGAGATCGTCCCTACAATGAGCAGTTCTTC. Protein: CASNPGDRPYNEQFF.